This is a list of T cell receptor beta chains from one sample in a study of Ad26.COV2.S vaccination and SARS-CoV-2 variants. The method was immunoSEQ multiplex PCR; TCRdb's version includes in-frame clones alone and lacks a portion of them. Counted here are roughly 300,000 clones, about 89% occurring once; the ten biggest clones make up 5%. This sample comprised peripheral blood, obtained in a trial of Ad26.COV2.S vaccine versus placebo. The receptors originated from a person aged 18-60 years who received the Ad26.COV2.S COVID-19 vaccine or a placebo. Both conserved end residues are part of each CDR3. The D gene is left open where the match is weak. A clone size is listed for some rows: how often the clone was seen (once, few, many), or a class if it is expanded.

>TRBV2|.|TRBJ1-3|TRBD1
TGTGCCAGCAGAACAACAGGGGGAGGTGGAAACACCATATATTTT
CASRTTGGGGNTIYF
>TRBV28|.|TRBJ1-3|.
TGTGCCAGCAGTTATAGAGACACCATATATTTT
CASSYRDTIYF
>TRBV7-9|.|TRBJ1-3|.
TGTGCCAGCAGCTTAGGGTTTTTCGGGCCGTCTGGAAACACCATATATTTT
CASSLGFFGPSGNTIYF
>TRBV6-5|.|TRBJ1-6|.
TGTGCCAGCATCGGCGTGAATTATAATTCACCCCTCCACTTT
CASIGVNYNSPLHF
>TRBV6-5|few|TRBJ1-1|.
TGTGCCAGCCGGGAGTTTCCAGCGAACACTGAAGCTTTCTTT
CASREFPANTEAFF
>TRBV27|many|TRBJ2-7|.
TGTGCCAGCAGTTCCAGGGCCCCCACCTACGAGCAGTACTTC
CASSSRAPTYEQYF
>TRBV19|.|TRBJ1-1|TRBD1
TGTGCCACCAGACAGGGGCCGAACACTGAAGCTTTCTTT
CATRQGPNTEAFF
>TRBV2|.|TRBJ2-5|TRBD1
TGTGCCAGCAGTGCCAGGGGGTTCCAAGAGACCCAGTACTTC
CASSARGFQETQYF
>TRBV28|.|TRBJ2-7|TRBD2
TGTGCCAGCAGTCCTAGCGGGTCACTCTCCTACGAGCAGTACTTC
CASSPSGSLSYEQYF
>TRBV27|.|TRBJ2-2|.
TGTGCCAGCAGTTTCGTACCGGGGGGGGAGCTGTTTTTT
CASSFVPGGELFF
>TRBV29-1|.|TRBJ2-1|.
TGCAGCGTTGAACCGGACAATGAGCAGTTCTTC
CSVEPDNEQFF
>TRBV30|.|TRBJ2-5|TRBD1
TGTGCCTGGAGTCAGGACAGGGGGAGGGAGACCCAGTACTTC
CAWSQDRGRETQYF
>TRBV15|.|TRBJ2-3|TRBD2
TGTGCCACCAGCAGAGATCTCGATATAGCGGGGGGAACAGATACGCAGTATTTT
CATSRDLDIAGGTDTQYF
>TRBV7-2|once|TRBJ2-1|.
TGTGCCAGCACCGGAAATCGGGTTGACCATGAGCAGTTCTTC
CASTGNRVDHEQFF
>TRBV27|.|TRBJ1-6|.
TGTGCCAGCAGTTTGAAAGCTGCCGCGCGCTCCTATAATTCACCCCTCCACTTT
CASSLKAAARSYNSPLHF
>TRBV5-1|few|TRBJ1-1|.
TGCGCCAGCAGCTTAGCGGGGGGGAACACTGAAGCTTTCTTT
CASSLAGGNTEAFF
>TRBV7-9|.|TRBJ2-3|.
TGTGCCAGCAGACCCGGGGGTAGCACAGATACGCAGTATTTT
CASRPGGSTDTQYF
>TRBV6-5|.|TRBJ1-1|.
TGTGCCACCTCTTTGGGGGGACTGAACACTGAAGCTTTCTTT
CATSLGGLNTEAFF
>TRBV28|once|TRBJ2-1|.
TGTGCCATTCGAGGGGGGGATGAGCAGTTCTTC
CAIRGGDEQFF
>TRBV7-2|.|TRBJ1-5|TRBD1
TGTGCCAGCAGCTTTAGGCAGGGGGATCAGCCCCAGCATTTT
CASSFRQGDQPQHF